Shown below are 15 T cell receptor beta chains from a single sample sequenced in a study of vaccination effects on CD4 cells after COVID-19. Some clones are missing from TCRdb's copy, which holds only in-frame ones; the method was immunoSEQ multiplex PCR. The sample shows tens of thousands of clones, roughly four fifths of them seen only once. What these receptors recognize is not known. After expansion with viral peptide pools in the ViraFEST assay, antigen-specific CD4+ T cells were sequenced. Once cultured for nine to ten days, the cells underwent separation to obtain CD4+ T cells. Sequencing was performed on CD4+ T cells from PBMCs cultured with HCoV-229E spike peptides, taken before COVID-19 vaccination. All receptors derive from a human donor who received a COVID-19 vaccine.

DNA of the CDR3: TGTGCCAGCAGTTACACGGGACAGGGGGATAATGAGCAGTTCTTC. Protein sequence: CASSYTGQGDNEQFF. The V call is TRBV6-5, the J call TRBJ2-1; 11 positions match TRBD1. With V trimmed by 2 bases and J by 7 bases, 4 bases remained unmatched. Looked up from germline, CDR1 is MNHEY and CDR2 is SVGAGI. There are 15 residues in the CDR3.

With respect to this clone: The sample contains more than one DNA sequence encoding this CDR3. Written as DNA, the CDR3 is TGTGCCAGCAGCTTAGCGGGGACCTCCTCCTACAATGAGCAGTTCTTC. Amino acids: CASSLAGTSSYNEQFF. The rearrangement links TRBV7-2 to TRBJ2-1, with D possibly being TRBD1 or TRBD2 (5 bases each). Germline CDR1 and CDR2: SGHTA and FQGNSA. The ends were cut back, 0 bases at V and 0 bases at J, with 9 bases in the middle. The CDR3 sequence is 16 residues long.

J is TRBJ1-5 and V is TRBV19, with 10 bases matching TRBD1. This CDR3 comprises 16 residues. Germline lookup yields CDR1 LNHDA and CDR2 SQIVND (reference sequence). Germline trimming cut 3 bases from V and 5 bases from J; bases unmatched to any gene: 7. CDR3 in amino acids: CASSMRRDRGDQPQHF. The CDR3 DNA follows: TGTGCCAGTAGTATGCGCAGGGACAGGGGAGATCAGCCCCAGCATTTT.

The chain has TRBV18 and TRBJ2-7; 9 bases line up with TRBD1. The CDR3 length is 20 residues. V lost 6 bases and J lost 1; bases outside the gene matches: 22. Per the germline V gene, CDR1 is KGHSH and CDR2 is LQKENI. CDR3: CASSRDRVRFVFELSYEQYV. DNA of the CDR3: TGTGCCAGCTCTCGGGACAGGGTCCGTTTTGTGTTTGAATTATCCTACGAGCAGTACGTC.

The chain couples TRBV18 to TRBJ1-2, with no clear D. Trimming removed 2 bases at V and 5 bases at J, with 15 bases between. Germline V gene lookup returns CDR1 KGHSH and CDR2 LQKENI. The CDR3 length is 15 residues. The CDR3 region is CASSPSIGQEYGYTF. In DNA, the CDR3 is TGTGCCAGCTCACCATCGATCGGTCAGGAGTATGGCTACACCTTC.

The V gene is TRBV6-5, the J gene TRBJ1-6; D gene ambiguous. Per germline, CDR1 MNHEY and CDR2 SVGAGI. V dropped 7 bases and J dropped 9 bases, with 13 bases sitting between them. The CDR3 runs to 13 residues. The chain's CDR3 is CASKGGVSSPLHF. The CDR3, as DNA: TGTGCCAGCAAGGGTGGGGTTTCTTCACCCCTCCACTTT.

This clone was seen a single time. The CDR3 nucleotides read TGTGCCAGCAGCTTGACCCCCATAGGGGCGAACACTGAAGCTTTCTTT. It codes for CASSLTPIGANTEAFF. The genes are TRBV7-3 and TRBJ1-1; tentative D call: TRBD1 (5 bases). Germline CDR1 is SGHTA and CDR2 is FQGTGA. Between the trimmed V and J ends, which lost 3 bases and 1 base, there was a span of 15 bases. The CDR3 totals 16 residues.

This chain joins TRBV5-6 and TRBJ2-5, with 7 positions matching TRBD2. This CDR3 is built from 13 residues. CDR1 is SGHDT, CDR2 YYEEEE, per germline. The trim removed 3 bases at V and 4 bases at J, leaving 3 bases unmatched. The CDR3 region is CASSSSGIETQYF. The DNA of the CDR3 is TGTGCCAGCAGCTCTAGCGGAATAGAGACCCAGTACTTC.

The table lists this clone with a count of one. J is TRBJ1-1 and V is TRBV9, with D perhaps TRBD1 (6 bases). The CDR3 sequence is 15 residues long. Germline V lookup: CDR1 SGDLS, CDR2 YYNGEE. The germline V and J ends were trimmed by 2 bases and 3 bases, with 14 bases remaining between them. CDR3 protein: CASSVEGGTDTEAFF. The CDR3 DNA sequence: TGTGCCAGCAGCGTCGAGGGGGGGACGGACACTGAAGCTTTCTTT.

This chain connects TRBV19 to TRBJ1-2; 7 bases match TRBD1. The CDR3 totals 16 residues. Germline CDR1 is LNHDA and CDR2 is SQIVND (reference sequence). V lost 5 bases, J lost 1 base, and 10 bases stayed unmatched. The CDR3 DNA follows: TGTGCCAGTAGTGCCGGGGACAGTATTATTAACTATGGCTACACCTTC. This translates into CASSAGDSIINYGYTF.

This chain links TRBV19 with TRBJ1-4, with D possibly being TRBD1 (6 bases). Germline lookup yields CDR1 LNHDA and CDR2 SQIVND (reference sequence). This CDR3 contains 16 residues. The V end lost 2 bases, the J end lost 6 bases, and 16 bases lay between the germline ends. The CDR3 spells CASSITWGQSDEKLFF. The CDR3, as DNA: TGTGCCAGTAGTATAACTTGGGGGCAGAGCGATGAAAAACTGTTTTTT.

The CDR3 bases are TGTGCCAGCTCAGTCGGGACGCAGAACACTGAAGCTTTCTTT. Protein: CASSVGTQNTEAFF. The chain carries TRBV18 and TRBJ1-1; D perhaps matches TRBD1 (5 bases). CDR1 and CDR2 (germline): KGHSH, LQKENI. The V and J ends lost 5 bases and 1 base respectively, with 11 bases between them. The CDR3 extends over 14 amino acids. The variable domain in full, completed from reference TRBV18 and TRBJ1-1, reads NAGVMQNPRHLVRRRGQEARLRCSPMKGHSHVYWYRQLPEEGLKFMVYLQKENIIDESGMPKERFSAEFPKEGPSILRIQQVVRGDSAAYFCASSVGTQNTEAFFGQGTRLTVV.

This rearrangement joins TRBV4-3 to TRBJ1-4, with a possible D match to TRBD1 (6 bases). The V gene's germline CDR1 is LGHNA and CDR2 YSLEER. This CDR3 is built from 17 residues. With 2 bases removed from V and 7 bases from J, the gap between germline ends came to 20 bases. CDR3 nucleotide sequence: TGCGCCAGCAGCCAACAAAGTACAGGGTTGTTTGGTGAAAAACTGTTTTTT. Amino acid sequence: CASSQQSTGLFGEKLFF.

The chain is built from TRBV7-9 and TRBJ2-2; the match to TRBD1 covers 7 bases. The CDR3 spans 16 residues. V was clipped by 5 bases and J by 2 bases; unmatched bases: 8. CDR1 is SEHNR and CDR2 is FQNEAQ in the germline V gene (reference sequence). CDR3 DNA sequence: TGTGCCAGCAGCCGACCGACAGGGCTTAACACCGGGGAGCTGTTTTTT. It translates to CASSRPTGLNTGELFF.

V is TRBV29-1 and J is TRBJ2-6; TRBD2 matches 13 bases. Germline V gene lookup returns CDR1 SQVTM and CDR2 ANQGSEA. The V gene end was trimmed by 4 bases and the J gene end by 0 bases; junction bases not matched to a gene: 12. CDR3 length equals 20 residues. In DNA, the CDR3 is TGCAGCGTTGGACCCGGGACTAGCGGGGTTTGGTACTCTGGGGCCAACGTCCTGACTTTC. It codes for CSVGPGTSGVWYSGANVLTF.